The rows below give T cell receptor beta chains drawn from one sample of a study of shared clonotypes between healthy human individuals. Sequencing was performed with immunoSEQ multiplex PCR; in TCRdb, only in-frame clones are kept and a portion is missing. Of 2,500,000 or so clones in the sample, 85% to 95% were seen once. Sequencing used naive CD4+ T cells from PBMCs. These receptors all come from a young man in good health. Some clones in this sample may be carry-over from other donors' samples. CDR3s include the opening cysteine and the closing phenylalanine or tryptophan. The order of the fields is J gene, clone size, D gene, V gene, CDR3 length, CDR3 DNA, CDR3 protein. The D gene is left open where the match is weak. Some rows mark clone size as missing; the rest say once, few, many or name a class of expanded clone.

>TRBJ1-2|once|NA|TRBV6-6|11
TGTGCCAGCAACTCCCTCCGGAGCTACACCTTC
CASNSLRSYTF
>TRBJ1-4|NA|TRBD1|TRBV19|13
TGTGCCAGTGGAGGGGGCGCCCGGGAAAAACTGTTTTTT
CASGGGAREKLFF
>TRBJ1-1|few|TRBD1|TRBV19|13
TGTGCCAGTATCCGGACAGGGGGAACTGAAGCTTTCTTT
CASIRTGGTEAFF
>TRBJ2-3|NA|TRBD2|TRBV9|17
TGTGCCAGCAGCGCGGGACTAGCGGGAGTCGGCACAGATACGCAGTATTTT
CASSAGLAGVGTDTQYF
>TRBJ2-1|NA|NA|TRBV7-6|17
TGTGCCAGCAGCTTAGTAGGAGGGAGTGCTTCCTACAATGAGCAGTTCTTC
CASSLVGGSASYNEQFF
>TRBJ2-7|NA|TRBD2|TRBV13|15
TGTGCCAGCAGCCCCCGGGCTAGCGGGACCCACGAGCAGTACTTC
CASSPRASGTHEQYF
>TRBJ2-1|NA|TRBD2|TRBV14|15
TGTGCCAGCAGCCAAGAACTAGCGGGGCGCGGTGAGCAGTTCTTC
CASSQELAGRGEQFF
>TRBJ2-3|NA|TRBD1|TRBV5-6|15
TGTGCCAGCAGCCGAGACAGGGGAAGCACAGATACGCAGTATTTT
CASSRDRGSTDTQYF
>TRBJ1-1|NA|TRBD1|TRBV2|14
TGTGCCAGCAGTCCCCAGGGGGCGAGAACTGAAGCTTTCTTT
CASSPQGARTEAFF
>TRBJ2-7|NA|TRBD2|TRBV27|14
TGTGCCAGCAGTTTTCGGGAGGGTGGATACGAGCAGTACTTC
CASSFREGGYEQYF
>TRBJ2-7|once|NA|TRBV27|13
TGTGCCAGCAGTACCCGGGGCGACTACGAGCAGTACTTC
CASSTRGDYEQYF
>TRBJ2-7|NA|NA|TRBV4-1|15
TGCGCCAGCAGCCAAGGTCAACAGGGCCCCAGTCGGCAGTACTTC
CASSQGQQGPSRQYF
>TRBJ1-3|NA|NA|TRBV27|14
TGTGCCAGCAGACAAATCTCCTCTGGAAACACCATATATTTT
CASRQISSGNTIYF
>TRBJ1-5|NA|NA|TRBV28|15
TGTGCCAGCAGTGTGGGCCTAGGGGGCAATCAGCCCCAGCATTTT
CASSVGLGGNQPQHF
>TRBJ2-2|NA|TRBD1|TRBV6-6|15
TGTGCCAGCACCGAGGGGGACAGAAACACCGGGGAGCTGTTTTTT
CASTEGDRNTGELFF
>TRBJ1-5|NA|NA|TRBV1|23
TGCACCAGCAGCCAAGATGGGGGGGTGAGACAGGAGAACCTAGTTAATAGCAATCAGCCCCAGCATTTT
CTSSQDGGVRQENLVNSNQPQHF
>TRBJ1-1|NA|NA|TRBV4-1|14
TGCGCCAGCAGCCAACCCCAAGAGAACACTGAAGCTTTCTTT
CASSQPQENTEAFF
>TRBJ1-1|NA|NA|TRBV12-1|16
TGTGCCAGCAGCGCCGGGGTCAGGGGCGAAGACACTGAAGCTTTCTTT
CASSAGVRGEDTEAFF
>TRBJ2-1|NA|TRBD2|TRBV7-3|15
TGTGCCAGCAGCTTAGGGACTAGCGCTTACAATGAGCAGTTCTTC
CASSLGTSAYNEQFF
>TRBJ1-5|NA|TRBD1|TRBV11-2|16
TGTGCCAGCAGCTTAGCGGCAGGGGGATTCAATCAGCCCCAGCATTTT
CASSLAAGGFNQPQHF
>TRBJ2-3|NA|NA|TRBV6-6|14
TGTGCCAGCAGTTCTCGGGACCCGGGAGATACGCAGTATTTT
CASSSRDPGDTQYF
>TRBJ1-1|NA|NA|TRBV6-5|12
TGTGCCAGCGGAAGACTGAACACTGAAGCTTTCTTT
CASGRLNTEAFF
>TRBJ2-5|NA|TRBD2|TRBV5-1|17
TGCGCCAGCAGCTCGCAAACTAGCGGGAGGCCGGGAGAGACCCAGTACTTC
CASSSQTSGRPGETQYF
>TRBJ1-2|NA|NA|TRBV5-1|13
TGCGCCAGCAGCTTGAACAGGAACTATGGCTACACCTTC
CASSLNRNYGYTF
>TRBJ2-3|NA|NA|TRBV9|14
TGTGCCAGCAGCGAGACGGGGCGCACAGATACGCAGTATTTT
CASSETGRTDTQYF
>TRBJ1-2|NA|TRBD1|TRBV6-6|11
TGTGCCAGCAAGAACAGGGGCGGCTACACCTTC
CASKNRGGYTF
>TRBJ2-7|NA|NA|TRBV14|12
TGTGCCAGCAGCCCGGGGCCGAACGAGCAGTACTTC
CASSPGPNEQYF
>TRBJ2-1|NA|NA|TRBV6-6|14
TGTGCCAGCAGTTACGGGAGCTCCTACAATGAGCAGTTCTTC
CASSYGSSYNEQFF
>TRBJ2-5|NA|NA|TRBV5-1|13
TGCGCCAGCAACGTCGGTAGCCAAGAGACCCAGTACTTC
CASNVGSQETQYF
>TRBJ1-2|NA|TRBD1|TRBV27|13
TGTGCCAGCAGTCAGACAGGGATGGGTGGCTACACCTTC
CASSQTGMGGYTF
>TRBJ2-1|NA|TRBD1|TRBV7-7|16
TGTGCCAGCAGCCCTTCGGGCAGGGGGACCTACAATGAGCAGTTCTTC
CASSPSGRGTYNEQFF
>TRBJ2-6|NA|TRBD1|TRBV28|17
TGTGCCAGCAGGGCTTCGGGACAGCCATCTGGGGCCAACGTCCTGACTTTC
CASRASGQPSGANVLTF
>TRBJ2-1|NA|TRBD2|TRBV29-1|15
TGCAGCGTTGACAGGCTAGCGGGAGGGTACAATGAGCAGTTCTTC
CSVDRLAGGYNEQFF
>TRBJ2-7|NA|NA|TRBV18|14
TGTGCCAGCTCACCGGGGACGGTCACCTACGAGCAGTACTTC
CASSPGTVTYEQYF
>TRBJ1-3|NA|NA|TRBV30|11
TGTGCCTGGACCAGTGGAAACACCATATATTTT
CAWTSGNTIYF
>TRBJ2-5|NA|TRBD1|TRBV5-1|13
TGCGCCAGCAGCGATCAGGGGGTGGAGACCCAGTACTTC
CASSDQGVETQYF
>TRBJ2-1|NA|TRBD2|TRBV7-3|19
TGTGCCAGCAGCTTAAGGTTCGGGCCACTAGCGGGAGGGAACAATGAGCAGTTCTTC
CASSLRFGPLAGGNNEQFF
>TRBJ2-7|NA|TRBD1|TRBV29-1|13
TGCAGCGTGACAGGGATACTACGTGTGGAGCAGTACTTC
CSVTGILRVEQYF
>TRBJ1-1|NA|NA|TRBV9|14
TGTGCCAGCAGCGTAGAAGGTATGAACACTGAAGCTTTCTTT
CASSVEGMNTEAFF
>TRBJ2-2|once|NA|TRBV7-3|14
TGTGCCAGCAGCTCCTCGCCCTCGACCGGGGAGCTGTTTTTT
CASSSSPSTGELFF
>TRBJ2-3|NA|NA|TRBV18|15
TGTGCCAGCTCACAAACAGGGCGTGGCACAGATACGCAGTATTTT
CASSQTGRGTDTQYF
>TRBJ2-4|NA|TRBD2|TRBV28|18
TGTGCCAGCTCAAACCCCCGGCGGGAGGGTCTAGCCAAAAACATTCAGTACTTC
CASSNPRREGLAKNIQYF